This TCR beta chain was recovered during a study of CD4 T cells in relation to SARS-CoV-2 and coronaviruses. The unexposed donors gave CD4+ T cells in about 2011-2018, prior to COVID-19. After ten to eleven days of culture, CD4+ T cells were isolated. Some clones are missing from TCRdb's copy, which holds only in-frame ones; the method was immunoSEQ multiplex PCR. The sample comprises more than 20,000 clones, approximately 68% of which are singletons, and 11% rests with the top ten. The germline V and J ends were trimmed by 6 bases and 8 bases, with 7 bases remaining between them. The CDR3 has 11 residues. As regards this clone: What it recognizes is unknown.

The material sequenced was CD4+ T cells from PBMCs, cultured in vitro. This TCR was recovered from a human donor in good health. The gene calls are TRBV12-3 or TRBV12-4 and TRBJ2-2, with a possible D match to TRBD2 (5 bases). The CDR3 region has the DNA TGTGCCAGCAGCCGGAGGGGGGAGCTGTTTTTT. Residues: CASSRRGELFF.